Listed below are T cell receptor beta chains from one sample, sequenced in a study of blood T cell repertoires in COVID-19. TCRdb's table, derived via immunoSEQ multiplex PCR, lists solely in-frame clones and lacks some. This sample has hundreds of thousands of clones, with around 91% found just once. What was sequenced was peripheral blood. These receptors were obtained from a woman aged 18-29 years who had recovered from COVID-19. CDR3s leave out the opening cysteine and the closing phenylalanine or tryptophan. Each record gives: V gene, CDR3 length, CDR3 protein.

v_call: TRBV2
cdr3_length: 11
cdr3_aa: ASSEVWDGLQF

v_call: TRBV19
cdr3_length: 20
cdr3_aa: ASSIVHRAGITAPAVYNEQF

v_call: TRBV7-2
cdr3_length: 13
cdr3_aa: ASSLGTSGGNIQY

v_call: TRBV6-5
cdr3_length: 10
cdr3_aa: ASWSSNQPQH

v_call: TRBV6-2/TRBV6-3
cdr3_length: 13
cdr3_aa: ASSHRQGANQPQH

v_call: TRBV6-5
cdr3_length: 13
cdr3_aa: ASSYTGTAYNEQF

v_call: TRBV6-1
cdr3_length: 13
cdr3_aa: ASSSQGQGAYGYT

v_call: TRBV28
cdr3_length: 11
cdr3_aa: ASSSNSLSGYT

v_call: TRBV7-2
cdr3_length: 15
cdr3_aa: ASSLRPRGPGANVLT

v_call: TRBV4-1
cdr3_length: 15
cdr3_aa: ASSQAGGGSVGDTQY

v_call: TRBV5-4
cdr3_length: 11
cdr3_aa: ASSGGVNTEAF

v_call: TRBV4-3
cdr3_length: 13
cdr3_aa: ASSQDTTKYNEQF

v_call: TRBV11-2
cdr3_length: 12
cdr3_aa: ASSLVRRSTEAF

v_call: TRBV7-6
cdr3_length: 14
cdr3_aa: ASSLVTRAPYNEQF

v_call: TRBV11-3
cdr3_length: 11
cdr3_aa: ATHQGAEDTQY

v_call: TRBV6-2/TRBV6-3
cdr3_length: 12
cdr3_aa: ASSTPLGHDGYT

v_call: TRBV9
cdr3_length: 16
cdr3_aa: ASSVAGAGTGKNTEAF

v_call: TRBV3-1/TRBV3-2
cdr3_length: 10
cdr3_aa: ASSQEGSKVF

v_call: TRBV4-3
cdr3_length: 13
cdr3_aa: ASSLRAGDPDTQY

v_call: TRBV7-9
cdr3_length: 10
cdr3_aa: ASRPGGTEAF

v_call: TRBV6-5
cdr3_length: 12
cdr3_aa: ASTRDRGTGELF

v_call: TRBV19
cdr3_length: 10
cdr3_aa: ASSNNYNEQF

v_call: TRBV23-1
cdr3_length: 18
cdr3_aa: ASSQSSIRSAGVGNNEQF

v_call: TRBV24-1
cdr3_length: 15
cdr3_aa: ATSDLHSGANTGELF

v_call: TRBV11-3
cdr3_length: 12
cdr3_aa: ASSLGGTTDTQY

v_call: TRBV12-3/TRBV12-4
cdr3_length: 10
cdr3_aa: ASTSRGTEAF

v_call: TRBV10-3
cdr3_length: 14
cdr3_aa: AISEFGAGRNNEQF

v_call: TRBV5-4
cdr3_length: 13
cdr3_aa: ASSLELYGTDTQY

v_call: TRBV27
cdr3_length: 13
cdr3_aa: ASREAGTGNSPLH

v_call: TRBV7-7
cdr3_length: 13
cdr3_aa: ASSLGSGKYNEQF

v_call: TRBV9
cdr3_length: 12
cdr3_aa: ASSVDPGDNEQF

v_call: TRBV3-1/TRBV3-2
cdr3_length: 15
cdr3_aa: ASSQEGTGRPGSPLH

v_call: TRBV7-2
cdr3_length: 12
cdr3_aa: ASSLQGDGSPLH

v_call: TRBV6-5
cdr3_length: 12
cdr3_aa: ASSSPGGDTEAF

v_call: TRBV19
cdr3_length: 13
cdr3_aa: ASTRATGGYYGYT

v_call: TRBV5-4
cdr3_length: 12
cdr3_aa: ASSVPGLGNEQF

v_call: TRBV4-3
cdr3_length: 13
cdr3_aa: ASSLHRGPANVLT

v_call: TRBV7-2
cdr3_length: 12
cdr3_aa: ASSDYSEPNEQF

v_call: TRBV19
cdr3_length: 12
cdr3_aa: ASRMDRVGNTIY

v_call: TRBV7-2
cdr3_length: 13
cdr3_aa: ASSKTDRSNQPQH

v_call: TRBV4-3
cdr3_length: 13
cdr3_aa: ASSQDRWGEQPQH

v_call: TRBV10-2
cdr3_length: 13
cdr3_aa: ASRGQGLSTGELF

v_call: TRBV9
cdr3_length: 13
cdr3_aa: ASSAAPGGGTEAF

v_call: TRBV6-1
cdr3_length: 12
cdr3_aa: ASSRTGESDGYT

v_call: TRBV7-2
cdr3_length: 14
cdr3_aa: ASSQNRDRAIYGYT

v_call: TRBV18
cdr3_length: 12
cdr3_aa: ASSPGQGSTEAF

v_call: TRBV27
cdr3_length: 13
cdr3_aa: ASSLSMTGRYGYT

v_call: TRBV13
cdr3_length: 12
cdr3_aa: ASSLSLRSYGYT

v_call: TRBV7-2
cdr3_length: 13
cdr3_aa: ASSLRTGEGYGYT

v_call: TRBV27
cdr3_length: 16
cdr3_aa: ASSAHTSGRVGTDTQY

v_call: TRBV6-2/TRBV6-3
cdr3_length: 14
cdr3_aa: ASSKRQGPSYNEQF

v_call: TRBV9
cdr3_length: 12
cdr3_aa: ASSVAGFRDTQY

v_call: TRBV7-9
cdr3_length: 12
cdr3_aa: ASSSTGGAQPQH

v_call: TRBV9
cdr3_length: 14
cdr3_aa: ASSVSGLAGYNEQF

v_call: TRBV18
cdr3_length: 13
cdr3_aa: ASSPQGQGSDTQY

v_call: TRBV28
cdr3_length: 13
cdr3_aa: ASSSGRLSYNEQF

v_call: TRBV6-5
cdr3_length: 9
cdr3_aa: ASSRRGEAF

v_call: TRBV7-2
cdr3_length: 15
cdr3_aa: ASSLGGGGRASGELF

v_call: TRBV4-2
cdr3_length: 14
cdr3_aa: ASSQVQGWGQETQY